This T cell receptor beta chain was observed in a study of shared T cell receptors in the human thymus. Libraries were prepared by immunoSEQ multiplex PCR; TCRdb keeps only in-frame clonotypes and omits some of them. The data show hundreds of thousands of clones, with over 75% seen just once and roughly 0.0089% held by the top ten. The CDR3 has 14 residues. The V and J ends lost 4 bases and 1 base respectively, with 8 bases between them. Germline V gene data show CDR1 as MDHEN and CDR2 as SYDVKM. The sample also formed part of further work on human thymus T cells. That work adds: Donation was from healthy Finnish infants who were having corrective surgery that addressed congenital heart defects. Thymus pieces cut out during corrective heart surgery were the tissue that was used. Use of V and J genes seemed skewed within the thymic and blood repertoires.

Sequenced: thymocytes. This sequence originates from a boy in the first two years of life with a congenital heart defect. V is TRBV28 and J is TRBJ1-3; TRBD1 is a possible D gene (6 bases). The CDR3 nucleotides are TGTGCCAGCAGTTCACAGGGTTCTGGAAACACCATATATTTT. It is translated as CASSSQGSGNTIYF.